This record covers a single TCR beta chain. The ends lost 0 bases at V and 6 bases at J; junction bases unmatched: 9. The CDR3 spans 17 residues. The germline V gene has CDR1 SGHAT and CDR2 FQNNGV. This entry comes from a study of blood T cells in healthy people across ages. Study context: When template switching was applied, about one barcoded beta molecule was captured per two T cells.

With a J-beta primer mix and a sample-barcoded 5' primer, a second PCR ran 7 to 11 cycles. Each CDR3 protein is one row after TCRdb ran MiXCR on the 5' RACE reads. In the table there are some 900,000 distinct CDR3 sequences, roughly 48% of which are singletons. The TCR sequence derives from a man aged 30-40 years in good health. Sequencing input: blood. The chain recombines TRBV11-2 with TRBJ2-7, with 12 bases lining up with TRBD2. CDR3 in amino acids: CASSLEEGLAGVFEQYF. For the CDR3, the DNA is TGTGCCAGCAGCTTAGAAGAGGGACTAGCGGGCGTCTTCGAGCAGTACTTC.